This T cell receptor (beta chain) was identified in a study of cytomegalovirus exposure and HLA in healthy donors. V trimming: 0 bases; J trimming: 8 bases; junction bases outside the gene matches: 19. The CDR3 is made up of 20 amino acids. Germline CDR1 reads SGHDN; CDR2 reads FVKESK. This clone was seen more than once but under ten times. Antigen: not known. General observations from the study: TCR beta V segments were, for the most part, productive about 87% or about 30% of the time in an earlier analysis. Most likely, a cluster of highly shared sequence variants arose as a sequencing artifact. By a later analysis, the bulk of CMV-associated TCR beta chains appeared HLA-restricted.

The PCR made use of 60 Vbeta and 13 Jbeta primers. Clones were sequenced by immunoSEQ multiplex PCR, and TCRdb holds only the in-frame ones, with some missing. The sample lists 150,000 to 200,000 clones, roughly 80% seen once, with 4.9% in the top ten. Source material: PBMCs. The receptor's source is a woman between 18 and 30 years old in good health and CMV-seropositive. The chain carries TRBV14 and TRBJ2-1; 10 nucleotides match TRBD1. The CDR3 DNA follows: TGTGCCAGCAGCCAAGATGTCTACCCAGCGACAGGGGGCCACCCCGATGAGCAGTTCTTC. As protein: CASSQDVYPATGGHPDEQFF.